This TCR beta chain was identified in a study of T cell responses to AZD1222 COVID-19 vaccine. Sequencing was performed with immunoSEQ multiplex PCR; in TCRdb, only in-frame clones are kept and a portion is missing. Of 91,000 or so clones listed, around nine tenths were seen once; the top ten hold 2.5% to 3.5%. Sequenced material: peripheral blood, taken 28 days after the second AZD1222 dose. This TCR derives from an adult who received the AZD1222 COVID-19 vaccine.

The CDR3 DNA follows: TGTGCCTCCAGGAGGGGGAACTACGAGCAGTACTTC. It is translated as CASRRGNYEQYF. The rearrangement links TRBV3-1 (or the pseudogene TRBV3-2) to TRBJ2-7; D tentatively reads TRBD1 or TRBD2 (6 bases each). The germline V gene has CDR1 LGHDT and CDR2 YNNKEL (reference sequence). There are 12 residues in the CDR3. Trimming took off 11 bases at V and 3 bases at J, with 14 bases between the two ends.